This entry lists 25 T cell receptor beta chains sequenced from one sample in a study of shared clonotypes between healthy human individuals. Naive CD8 populations comprised CD45RO-negative cells positively selected for CCR7, excluding terminally differentiated effector memory CD45RA+ cells. Profiled with immunoSEQ multiplex PCR; TCRdb holds only in-frame clones, not every one. The sample lists about 2.1 million clones; just under 95% were seen once. Sequenced input: naive CD8+ T cells from PBMCs. The receptors come from a man between 18 and 35 years old in good health. Some clones in this sample may be carry-over from other donors' samples.

The chain joins TRBV7-2 to TRBJ2-3, with 9 positions matching TRBD2. The CDR3 totals 16 residues. J was trimmed by 2 bases and V by 1 base; bases with no gene match: 4. Germline CDR1 is SGHTA and CDR2 is FQGNSA. The CDR3 protein is CASSLVLAGPTDTQYF. The CDR3 DNA sequence: TGTGCCAGCAGCTTAGTGCTAGCGGGACCCACAGATACGCAGTATTTT.

The rearrangement joins TRBV10-3 to TRBJ2-1; either TRBD1 or TRBD2 may supply D (5 bases each). V was shortened by 7 bases and J by 5 bases, with 12 bases between the two germline ends. Per germline, CDR1 ENHRY and CDR2 SYGVKD. CDR3 size: 13 residues. CDR3 loop: CAIKGTLNNEQFF. The CDR3 coding sequence is TGTGCCATCAAGGGGACGCTGAACAATGAGCAGTTCTTC.

The chain uses TRBV13 and TRBJ2-7; D may be TRBD1 (8 bases). Germline assignment: CDR1 PRHDT and CDR2 FYEKMQ (reference sequence). This CDR3 is built from 17 residues. The V gene lost 0 bases and the J gene lost 7 bases, with 22 bases spanning the gap. In nucleotides, the CDR3 is TGTGCCAGCAGCTTAGGAACCGAGCGGGACAGGTATGAGGAGCAGTACTTC. This translates into CASSLGTERDRYEEQYF.

V and J are TRBV21-1 and TRBJ2-3; the D call of TRBD1 is as the table states it, not checked on the DNA. TRBV21-1 is a listed pseudogene. CDR3 length: 19 residues. DNA for the CDR3: TGTGCCAGCAGCAAAGCTCTTACTCGACGGGACAGTGACACAGATACGCAGTATTTT. It is translated as CASSKALTRRDSDTDTQYF.

V gene TRBV4-1 combines with J gene TRBJ2-1, with TRBD2 identical over 8 bases. CDR3 length equals 14 residues. In germline, CDR1 is MGHRA, CDR2 YSYEKL. V lost 2 bases, J lost 7 bases, and 4 bases stayed unmatched. This CDR3 reads CASSQRASGNEQFF. As DNA, the CDR3 is TGCGCCAGCAGCCAACGGGCTAGCGGGAATGAGCAGTTCTTC.

V gene TRBV7-9 combines with J gene TRBJ2-7; D is ambiguous. In germline, CDR1 is SEHNR, CDR2 FQNEAQ (reference sequence). There are 15 residues in the CDR3. V lost 2 bases, J lost 2 bases, and 13 bases lay in between. CDR3 in amino acids: CASSLSIHPAYEQYF. The DNA of the CDR3 is TGTGCCAGCAGCTTATCAATCCACCCCGCCTACGAGCAGTACTTC.

J is TRBJ2-1 and V is TRBV7-2; D perhaps matches TRBD2 (5 bases). V was pared by 5 bases and J by 4 bases, with 18 bases between. Germline CDR1 is SGHTA and CDR2 is FQGNSA. This CDR3 region has 16 residues. The CDR3 protein is CASSPLSAGGYNEQFF. The CDR3 coding sequence is TGTGCCAGCAGCCCCCTGAGTGCGGGTGGGTACAATGAGCAGTTCTTC.

The chain carries TRBV9 and TRBJ2-1, with D hard to call. This CDR3 is 14 amino acids long. V lost 4 bases and J lost 8, with 16 bases in between. CDR1 is SGDLS and CDR2 is YYNGEE in the germline V gene. For the CDR3, the DNA is TGTGCCAGCAGCCCAAAAGCCTTTAGCCATGAGCAGTTCTTC. It encodes CASSPKAFSHEQFF.

The sample holds one count of this clone. V is TRBV7-7 and J is TRBJ1-5, with D unclear. CDR1 is SSHAT and CDR2 is FNYEAQ in the germline V gene (reference sequence). V was trimmed by 2 bases and J by 6 bases, leaving 2 bases between them. The CDR3 is 11 residues long. This chain's CDR3 is CASSLSQPQHF. As DNA, the CDR3 is TGTGCCAGCAGCTTATCTCAGCCCCAGCATTTT.

The CDR3 spells CASSFFRTGELFF. CDR3 bases: TGTGCCAGCAGTTTCTTTAGAACCGGGGAGCTGTTTTTT. The V gene is TRBV28, the J gene TRBJ2-2; D is unclear. Between the trimmed V and J ends, which lost 3 bases and 5 bases, there was a span of 7 bases. This CDR3 is 13 amino acids long. CDR1 MDHEN and CDR2 SYDVKM come from the germline V gene.

V usage is TRBV15 and J usage is TRBJ2-5; TRBD2 might be the D (5 bases). Trimming removed 0 bases at V and 5 bases at J, with 13 bases between. The CDR3 length is 15 residues. Germline values: CDR1 LNHNV, CDR2 YYDKDF (reference sequence). The DNA for the CDR3 is TGTGCCACCAGCAGAGAAACGGGGTTAGAGGAGACCCAGTACTTC. Its translation: CATSRETGLEETQYF.

The chain is built from TRBV7-8 and TRBJ1-5; 10 positions match TRBD1. The CDR3 runs to 19 residues. After removal of 1 base from V and 4 bases from J, the junction contained 13 bases not matched to a gene. Germline-derived CDR1 and CDR2 are SGHVS and FQNEAQ. CDR3 sequence reads: CASSLELTGGESGNQPQHF. CDR3 nucleotide sequence: TGTGCCAGCAGCTTAGAGTTGACAGGGGGCGAGAGTGGTAATCAGCCCCAGCATTTT.

This clone is a singleton in its sample. The chain uses TRBV19 and TRBJ1-1, with D tentatively TRBD1 (5 bases). Germline V gene data show CDR1 as LNHDA and CDR2 as SQIVND (reference sequence). There are 12 residues in the CDR3. Trimming took off 5 bases at V and 11 bases at J, with 15 bases between the two ends. DNA for the CDR3: TGTGCCAGTAGTGCGGGACCTTTTGGTGCTTTCTTT. Residues: CASSAGPFGAFF.

The chain combines TRBV25-1 with TRBJ2-1; unclear D gene. V lost 5 bases and J 3 bases, leaving 8 bases between the germline ends. The CDR3 covers 13 residues. Germline loops: CDR1 MGHDK, CDR2 SYGVNS. DNA of the CDR3: TGTGCCAGCAGTCCCCAGCACTACAATGAGCAGTTCTTC. It specifies CASSPQHYNEQFF.

The chain has TRBV10-3 and TRBJ1-1; D not certain. CDR1 is ENHRY, CDR2 SYGVKD, per germline. The CDR3 is 15 residues long. V was shortened by 0 bases and J by 0 bases, with 8 bases between the two germline ends. CDR3 region: CAISESRLMNTEAFF. In nucleotides, the CDR3 is TGTGCCATCAGTGAGTCGCGTCTCATGAACACTGAAGCTTTCTTT.

The V gene is TRBV5-6, the J gene TRBJ2-1, with D maybe TRBD2 (6 bases). The CDR3 extends over 15 amino acids. The germline V gene has CDR1 SGHDT and CDR2 YYEEEE. Trimming cost V 3 bases and J 2 bases, with 12 bases left between them. CDR3 in amino acids: CASSSRDVAYNEQFF. For the CDR3, the DNA is TGTGCCAGCAGCTCGCGGGACGTCGCCTACAATGAGCAGTTCTTC.

The V gene is TRBV4-3, the J gene TRBJ2-1; a weak D match, TRBD2 (5 bases). V was cut by 0 bases and J by 6 bases, with 6 bases left in between. This CDR3 spans 13 amino acids. Per the germline V gene, CDR1 is LGHNA and CDR2 is YSLEER. CDR3 region: CASSQDGVNEQFF. The CDR3 region has the DNA TGCGCCAGCAGCCAAGACGGGGTCAATGAGCAGTTCTTC.

The chain recombines TRBV7-6 with TRBJ2-1; 7 nucleotides match TRBD2. J was trimmed by 9 bases and V by 1 base; bases with no gene match: 3. CDR1 is SGHVS, CDR2 FNYEAQ, per germline. There are 13 residues in the CDR3. Here the CDR3 reads CASSLGLAGEQFF. CDR3 nucleotides: TGTGCCAGCAGCTTAGGACTAGCCGGTGAGCAGTTCTTC.

This chain uses TRBV11-1 with TRBJ1-1, with D unclear. Trimming removed 3 bases from V and 8 bases from J, with 7 bases in between. The CDR3 length is 11 residues. Germline V gene data show CDR1 as SGHAT and CDR2 as FQDESV (reference sequence). CDR3: CASSFGVEAFF. Here the CDR3 DNA reads TGTGCCAGCAGCTTCGGCGTGGAAGCTTTCTTT. Full variable domain (rest looked up from reference TRBV11-1 and TRBJ1-1): EAEVAQSPRYKITEKSQAVAFWCDPISGHATLYWYRQILGQGPELLVQFQDESVVDDSQLPKDRFSAERLKGVDSTLKIQPAELGDSAMYLCASSFGVEAFFGQGTRLTVV.

The V call is TRBV29-1, the J call TRBJ1-1; no clear D gene. CDR3 length: 15 residues. In germline, CDR1 is SQVTM, CDR2 ANQGSEA. The V gene lost 7 bases and the J gene lost 1 base, with 19 bases spanning the gap. The CDR3 DNA reads TGCAGCGCCGTCCTGTCGGCGGGTAGGAACACTGAAGCTTTCTTT. As protein: CSAVLSAGRNTEAFF.

About this clone: Other nucleotide sequences from this sample produce the same CDR3. This chain joins TRBV7-9 and TRBJ1-2; D is perhaps TRBD1 (6 bases). From germline, CDR1 is SEHNR and CDR2 FQNEAQ (reference sequence). V was shortened by 4 bases and J by 8 bases, with 14 bases between the two germline ends. The CDR3 runs 13 residues. CDR3 sequence reads: CASSWGQGGGYTF. The DNA of the CDR3 is TGTGCCAGCAGCTGGGGGCAGGGCGGAGGCTACACCTTC.

The rearrangement uses TRBV27 and TRBJ1-5; 7 bases are a match to TRBD1. This CDR3 comprises 17 residues. Germline CDR1 and CDR2: MNHEY and SMNVEV (reference sequence). The V and J ends lost 7 bases and 0 bases, in that order; junction bases with no gene match: 12. CDR3 sequence (DNA): TGTGCCAGCAAACCCAGTACAGGGGAACTTAGCAATCAGCCCCAGCATTTT. Translated, it gives CASKPSTGELSNQPQHF.

As concerns this clone: The sample holds other DNA sequences that translate to the same CDR3. The chain couples TRBV5-6 to TRBJ2-5; D ambiguous. CDR3 size: 12 residues. Trimming removed 0 bases at V and 5 bases at J, with 5 bases between. The germline V gene encodes CDR1 SGHDT and CDR2 YYEEEE. This chain's CDR3 is CASSLGVETQYF. CDR3 coding DNA: TGTGCCAGCAGCTTGGGCGTTGAGACCCAGTACTTC.

The chain recombines TRBV14 with TRBJ2-3, with D unresolved. V was trimmed by 1 base and J by 2 bases, leaving 7 bases between them. The CDR3 has 14 amino acids. In germline, CDR1 is SGHDN, CDR2 FVKESK. The CDR3 loop reads CASSQAPHTDTQYF. The CDR3 bases are TGTGCCAGCAGCCAAGCACCACACACAGATACGCAGTATTTT. Full variable domain (missing parts from reference TRBV14 and TRBJ2-3): EAGVTQFPSHSVIEKGQTVTLRCDPISGHDNLYWYRRVMGKEIKFLLHFVKESKQDESGMPNNRFLAERTGGTYSTLKVQPAELEDSGVYFCASSQAPHTDTQYFGPGTRLTVL.

This clone was counted a single time. The J gene is TRBJ2-5, the V gene TRBV7-9; 10 bases align to TRBD1. The germline V gene encodes CDR1 SEHNR and CDR2 FQNEAQ (reference sequence). The CDR3 length is 17 residues. Trimming took 2 bases from V and 5 from J; bases not matched to a gene: 11. For the CDR3, the DNA is TGTGCCAGCAGCTTAACCCTACGGACAGGGGGTCAGGAGACCCAGTACTTC. It translates to CASSLTLRTGGQETQYF. The entire variable domain, with the rest obtained from reference TRBV7-9 and TRBJ2-5, is as follows: DTGVSQNPRHKITKRGQNVTFRCDPISEHNRLYWYRQTLGQGPEFLTYFQNEAQLEKSRLLSDRFSAERPKGSFSTLEIQRTEQGDSAMYLCASSLTLRTGGQETQYFGPGTRLLVL.